Below, one T cell receptor (beta chain) is given with its context. Its antigen is as yet unknown. Data came from immunoSEQ multiplex PCR; TCRdb stores just in-frame clones and leaves some out. The sample consists of under 75,000 clones, 85% to 90% of them appearing once. The data were obtained in a study of T cells in localized non-small cell lung cancer. Whole-study findings and limits: In the blood, greater T cell density corresponded to longer overall survival. There were a median around 60 of the top 100 tumor clones appearing in adjacent lung. Heterogeneity stays possible, as sequencing covered only one tumor region.

The CDR3 runs 11 residues. CDR1 and CDR2 (germline): MNHNS, SASEGT. Sequencing was performed on peripheral blood, taken before any cancer treatment. The chain joins TRBV6-1 to TRBJ2-2, with D perhaps assigned TRBD1 or TRBD2 (5 bases each). This clonotype originated in a male donor aged 60 or over with stage III squamous cell lung carcinoma. CDR3 DNA: TGTGCGGGGGAACGGACCGGGGAGCTGTTTTTT. It is translated as CAGERTGELFF.